Listed below are T cell receptor beta chains from one sample, sequenced in a study of T cells in localized non-small cell lung cancer. Some clones are missing from TCRdb's copy, which holds only in-frame ones; the method was immunoSEQ multiplex PCR. The table has over 30,000 clones, 88% seen once; the top ten hold approximately 2.6%. This specimen was peripheral blood, taken before any cancer treatment. These receptor sequences come from a woman aged 40 to 75 with stage I lung adenocarcinoma. Both conserved end residues are part of each CDR3. The D gene is left open where the match is weak. Size is omitted from some rows. Given values are once, few, many or a class for expanded clones.

TRBV6-6 . . CASSPNSGNTIYF
TRBV28 . TRBD1 CTSSQDRALGSNYGYTF
TRBV28 . . CASSLGSSGNTIYF
TRBV12-1 . . CASSFAGGGYEQYF
TRBV29-1 once TRBD1 CSVLAGTGSSYEQYF
TRBV6-1 . . CASSESMESTDTQYF
TRBV6-5 . . CASRPGLDRFNGYTF
TRBV7-9 . TRBD1 CASRDTGGEDYTF
TRBV28 . . CASSFGLPQHF
TRBV5-4 few . CASSSQVETQYF
TRBV19 . . CASSADYNEQFF
TRBV27 . . CASSFPAGYYYEQYF
TRBV5-5 . TRBD1 CATTQTRGLGDTQYF
TRBV10-3 . . CAISVETEETQYF
TRBV18 . . CASSPSSRDTQYF
TRBV19 . TRBD2 CASSTVSGRGAGGDTQYF
TRBV19 few . CASSPRHPYEQYF
TRBV6-5 . . CASTLGGWGDTEAFF
TRBV10-3 . . CAISELNARYEQYF
TRBV5-1 few . CASSSRDAAGGEQYF
TRBV4-2 . . CASSQEGPGTGELFF
TRBV18 . . CASSPREVANTEAFF
TRBV7-9 few TRBD2 CASSLGLADSTDTQYF
TRBV27 . TRBD2 CASSLIAGAPYEQYF
TRBV7-9 . . CASSRAMYNEQFF
TRBV30 . . CAWSVAGEQFF
TRBV7-9 few . CASSRQGGSNQPQHF
TRBV4-2 . . CASSQEYEQYF
TRBV5-1 . TRBD2 CASSRRTGTSGRKGVETQYF
TRBV28 . TRBD2 CASSLPPGLAGYEQYF
TRBV11-3 . . CASSLEGQDAYNEQFF
TRBV18 . . CASSPTRVTGANVLTF
TRBV6-1 . . CASSEGNSRNQPQHF